The 14 T cell receptor beta chains listed next were all sequenced from one sample in a study of cytomegalovirus exposure and HLA in healthy donors (TCRdb year 2017). Receptor amplification or capture employed the immunoSEQ multiplex PCR assay. For the multiplex PCR, a mixture combining 60 forward primers for TCR Vbeta segments and 13 reverse primers for TCR Jbeta segments was used. TCRdb's version of the immuneACCESS table is confined to in-frame rearrangements and falls short of the full clone set. An unresolved V gene accounts for under half of the shortfall where checked; the remainder is of unknown origin. Present in this sample are around 90,000 clones, 60% to 65% of which were seen just once. The ten largest clones take up roughly 2% of the sample. The sequencing sample was made of PBMCs. These receptors all come from a human donor in good health.

As DNA, the CDR3 is TGTGCCAGCAGCAATGAAGGAGGGCAGGGAACATACAATGAGCAGTTCTTC. Protein sequence: CASSNEGGQGTYNEQFF. This sequence joins TRBV21-1 and TRBJ2-1; TRBD2, the D gene given by the table, was not confirmed from the DNA. TRBV21-1 is a pseudogene. The CDR3 runs 17 residues.

The rearrangement links TRBV20-1 to TRBJ2-7; D might be TRBD2 (6 bases). CDR3 length: 11 residues. Germline loops: CDR1 DFQATT, CDR2 SNEGSKA (reference sequence). Between the trimmed V and J ends, which lost 3 bases and 4 bases, there was a span of 7 bases. Here the CDR3 DNA reads TGCAGTGCTAGGGCGGGGTACGAGCAGTACTTC. Translated, it gives CSARAGYEQYF.

The chain recombines TRBV5-1 with TRBJ1-2, with TRBD1 matching over 9 bases. V lost 0 bases and J lost 7; bases outside the gene matches: 4. There are 14 residues in the CDR3. The V gene's germline CDR1 is SGHRS and CDR2 YFSETQ. Here the CDR3 reads CASSLGQGGFGYTF. CDR3 nucleotides: TGCGCCAGCAGCTTGGGACAGGGGGGGTTTGGCTACACCTTC.

This clone turned up a few times. V and J are TRBV20-1 and TRBJ1-2; D gene unclear. The CDR3 length is 10 residues. Deletions cut 5 bases from V and 8 bases from J, with 9 bases between. Germline loops: CDR1 DFQATT, CDR2 SNEGSKA (reference sequence). CDR3 coding DNA: TGCAGTGCTCCCCCGGGAGGCTACACCTTC. Protein sequence: CSAPPGGYTF.

There are a few counts of this clone. V gene TRBV2 combines with J gene TRBJ1-1, with 8 bases that match TRBD1. Germline V CDR1 and CDR2: SNHLY, FYNNEI. V shed 9 bases and J 1 base; nucleotides not matched to a gene: 4. CDR3 length: 13 residues. Written as DNA, the CDR3 is TGTGCCAGTTTAACAGGGGGGAACACTGAAGCTTTCTTT. This sequence encodes CASLTGGNTEAFF.

The rearrangement links TRBV7-9 to TRBJ2-2, with a tentative D call TRBD1 (6 bases). In germline, CDR1 is SEHNR, CDR2 FQNEAQ (reference sequence). The length of the CDR3 is 16 residues. V shed 4 bases and J shed 7 bases, with 19 bases lying between them. CDR3 region: CASSSSDSGGLGELFF. The CDR3 bases are TGTGCCAGCAGCTCCTCGGACAGCGGAGGCCTCGGGGAGCTGTTTTTT.

This chain joins TRBV9 and TRBJ2-4, with 11 positions matching TRBD2. The CDR3 is 14 amino acids. CDR1 is SGDLS, CDR2 YYNGEE, per germline. The junction had 4 bases not matched to a gene; V was cut back by 3 bases and J by 8 bases. In DNA form, the CDR3 reads TGTGCCAGCAGCGCGACTAGCGGGGATGACATTCAGTACTTC. Amino acid sequence: CASSATSGDDIQYF.

V gene TRBV4-2 combines with J gene TRBJ1-2, with 10 bases lining up with TRBD1. Germline CDR1 reads LGHNA; CDR2 reads YNFKEQ. The CDR3 has 17 amino acids. Trimming cost V 0 bases and J 0 bases; bases outside gene matches: 4. CDR3 in amino acids: CASSQDHGTGANYGYTF. For the CDR3, the DNA is TGTGCCAGCAGCCAAGATCACGGGACAGGGGCTAACTATGGCTACACCTTC.

This chain connects TRBV5-6 to TRBJ1-3; 10 bases are shared with TRBD1. CDR1 is SGHDT and CDR2 is YYEEEE in the germline V gene. V dropped 2 bases and J dropped 1; count of bases not matched to a gene: 3. The CDR3 sequence is 16 residues long. In nucleotides, the CDR3 is TGTGCCAGCAGCTTCGGACAGGGGGGATCTGGAAACACCATATATTTT. It is translated as CASSFGQGGSGNTIYF. Filled out from reference TRBV5-6 and TRBJ1-3, the complete variable domain reads DAGVTQSPTHLIKTRGQQVTLRCSPKSGHDTVSWYQQALGQGPQFIFQYYEEEERQRGNFPDRFSGHQFPNYSSELNVNALLLGDSALYLCASSFGQGGSGNTIYFGEGSWLTVV.

V gene TRBV4-2 combines with J gene TRBJ2-7; 14 positions agree with TRBD2. J lost 4 bases, V lost 5 bases, and 4 bases had no gene match. CDR1 is LGHNA, CDR2 YNFKEQ, per germline. The CDR3 totals 15 residues. In DNA form, the CDR3 reads TGTGCCAGCAGCGTGACTAGCGGGGGGGCTTACGAGCAGTACTTC. It codes for CASSVTSGGAYEQYF.

This clone was observed a single time. This chain joins TRBV5-1 and TRBJ2-4; 7 bases are a match to TRBD2. CDR3 length: 17 amino acids. J gave up 6 bases and V 0 bases, and 12 bases lay outside the gene matches. Germline CDR1 reads SGHRS; CDR2 reads YFSETQ. In nucleotides, the CDR3 is TGCGCCAGCAGCTTGGAGGGTTGGGAGGGGTCTACAAACATTCAGTACTTC. It yields the protein CASSLEGWEGSTNIQYF.

This clone occurred a few times. The V call is TRBV14, the J call TRBJ2-7, with unresolved D. The germline CDR1 and CDR2 sequences are SGHDN and FVKESK. V was cut by 1 base and J by 4 bases, with 11 bases left in between. The CDR3 extends over 14 amino acids. The CDR3 loop reads CASSQARYGYEQYF. CDR3 nucleotide sequence: TGTGCCAGCAGCCAAGCCAGGTACGGATACGAGCAGTACTTC.

This clone has more than one count but fewer than ten. The chain joins TRBV25-1 to TRBJ1-6, with 8 bases matching TRBD1. Per the germline V gene, CDR1 is MGHDK and CDR2 is SYGVNS. The CDR3 loop spans 14 amino acids. The ends lost 10 bases at V and 14 bases at J; junction bases unmatched: 16. CDR3: CATSDPGQVFTLHF. CDR3 nucleotides: TGTGCCACCTCCGACCCGGGACAGGTTTTCACCCTCCACTTT. The whole variable domain, remainder taken from reference TRBV25-1 and TRBJ1-6, is EADIYQTPRYLVIGTGKKITLECSQTMGHDKMYWYQQDPGMELHLIHYSYGVNSTEKGDLSSESTVSRIRTEHFPLTLESARPSHTSQYLCATSDPGQVFTLHFGNGTRLTVT.

This clone was counted once. The V gene is TRBV4-2, the J gene TRBJ1-5; TRBD1 matches 9 bases. CDR3 length: 18 residues. Germline CDR1 and CDR2: LGHNA and YNFKEQ. Trimming removed 0 bases from V and 0 bases from J; junction bases left unmatched: 6. The CDR3, as DNA: TGTGCCAGCAGCCAAGATGGGACAGGGAGGTATAGCAATCAGCCCCAGCATTTT. This sequence encodes CASSQDGTGRYSNQPQHF.